This T cell receptor (beta chain) was recorded in a study of CD8+ T cells in alopecia areata. Study results and caveats: Sharing of TCRs across patients appeared less clear than in mice, possibly for HLA-related reasons. Researchers report lesional scalp, most notably alopecia totalis/universalis, outstripped normal scalp in clonality.

Sorting from PBMCs produced CD4+ and CD8+ T cells. In regard to this clone: Its antigen is undetermined.

With V trimmed by 2 bases and J by 2 bases, 6 bases remained unmatched. Germline CDR1 MNHEY, CDR2 SMNVEV (reference sequence). This CDR3 is built from 16 residues. RNA extraction was followed by reverse transcription into cDNA, which acted as the sequencing template. Here immunoSEQ multiplex PCR was the method, and the copy in TCRdb shows in-frame clones only, minus some. The sample records 100,000 to 120,000 clones, approximately 50% being singletons. The source is a human donor with alopecia areata. This chain links TRBV27 with TRBJ2-1; 7 bases match TRBD2. The sequenced material came from NKG2D-low CD8+ T cells sorted from blood. The CDR3 coding sequence is TGTGCCAGCAGTTTAAGGCGGGAGTGGACCTACAATGAGCAGTTCTTC. Its translation is CASSLRREWTYNEQFF.